Presented here are 32 T cell receptor beta chains from one specimen sequenced in a study of tumor-infiltrating lymphocytes in primary liver carcinoma. Making TCR beta cDNA involved approximately 510 ng total RNA and a constant-region primer. The TCR beta library was amplified through three nested multiplex PCR rounds in a modified ARM-PCR procedure. TRBV1-TRBV30 forward primers and a C-beta reverse primer were used in the first two PCR rounds, which each ran for nine to ten cycles. TCRdb ran MiXCR on the multiplex PCR reads and lists one entry per CDR3 protein. Of fewer than 350,000 distinct CDR3 sequences listed, 50% to 70% were seen once; the top ten hold more than 8.5%. Germline DNA was extracted too, while blood RNA derived from unsorted whole blood. Input material: peripheral blood. These receptors were obtained from a man aged 40-49 years with primary liver carcinoma and hepatitis B virus infection.

Of note for this clonotype: The junction shows a germline mismatch at one end, possibly a read error. The chain recombines TRBV5-6 with TRBJ2-6; 7 bases align to TRBD1. The CDR3 runs to 16 residues. Germline lookup yields CDR1 SGHDT and CDR2 YYEEEE. The CDR3 is CARSFRGGAGANVLNF. The CDR3 DNA reads TGTGCCAGAAGCTTTCGAGGGGGCGCCGGGGCCAACGTCCTGAATTTC.

Comments on this clonotype: The junction departs from germline at one end; a sequencing error may be responsible. The chain links TRBV11-2 to TRBJ1-4, with a tentative D call TRBD1 (5 bases). CDR3 length equals 14 residues. Germline CDR1 is SGHAT and CDR2 is FQNNGV. The CDR3 sequence: CARSSSGPGEKLFF. Written as DNA, the CDR3 is TGTGCCAGGAGCTCGTCGGGACCGGGTGAAAAACTGTTTTTT.

The chain recombines TRBV5-4 with TRBJ2-3, with 12 bases identical to TRBD2. CDR3 size: 17 residues. Germline CDR1 is SGHNT and CDR2 is YYREEE (reference sequence). The J segment lost 5 bases and the V segment lost 4 bases, leaving 11 bases of the junction unmatched. The CDR3 sequence is CASSAGTSGLLIDTQYF. The CDR3 nucleotides read TGTGCCAGCAGCGCAGGGACTAGCGGGCTGCTCATAGATACGCAGTATTTT. The full variable domain, rest sourced from reference TRBV5-4 and TRBJ2-3, is ETGVTQSPTHLIKTRGQQVTLRCSSQSGHNTVSWYQQALGQGPQFIFQYYREEENGRGNFPPRFSGLQFPNYSSELNVNALELDDSALYLCASSAGTSGLLIDTQYFGPGTRLTVL.

Regarding this clonotype: This clone may be a read error of a much larger clone one base away. This chain connects TRBV6-1 to TRBJ2-6; no clear D. Germline assignment: CDR1 MNHNS and CDR2 SASEGT. The CDR3 has 16 residues. V was clipped by 5 bases and J by 2 bases, with 13 bases between them. The CDR3: CASSPRTGTGANVLTF. The CDR3, as DNA: TGTGCCAGCAGTCCCCGGACCGGCACTGGGGCCAACGTCCTGACTTTC.

A word on this clonotype: The junction departs from the called germline gene at one end, perhaps through a read error. This rearrangement joins TRBV11-1 to TRBJ2-1; unclear D gene. Germline CDR1 reads SGHAT; CDR2 reads FQDESV (reference sequence). The CDR3 length is 15 residues. DNA of the CDR3: TGTACCAGCATCGACTTTAGCTCATCCTACAATGAGCAGTTCTTC. It encodes CTSIDFSSSYNEQFF.

This clonotype was counted at least ten times. V usage is TRBV29-1 and J usage is TRBJ1-2; D gene unclear. Germline V gene lookup returns CDR1 SQVTM and CDR2 ANQGSEA. V gave up 7 bases and J gave up 1 base, with 13 bases separating them. The length of the CDR3 is 13 residues. CDR3 sequence reads: CSAPLVDNYGYTF. The CDR3, as DNA: TGCAGCGCGCCCCTCGTGGATAACTATGGCTACACCTTC.

On this clonotype: An end of the junction differs from the germline gene, which may be a read error. The rearrangement links TRBV4-3 to TRBJ2-7; D unresolved. CDR3 size: 14 residues. Germline V gene sequence: CDR1 LGHNA, CDR2 YSLEER. The CDR3 region has the DNA TGCGCCAGCAGCCCCGGCAGGAAGAGCTACGAGCGGTACTTC. Translated: CASSPGRKSYERYF.

The V and J genes are TRBV4-1 and TRBJ2-3; TRBD1 aligns across 7 bases. The germline V gene encodes CDR1 MGHRA and CDR2 YSYEKL. The CDR3 is made up of 16 amino acids. J gave up 4 bases and V 0 bases, and 7 bases lay outside the gene matches. The CDR3 loop is CASSQDKGAFADTQYF. Here the CDR3 DNA reads TGCGCCAGCAGCCAAGACAAGGGGGCGTTTGCAGATACGCAGTATTTT.

Ten or more counts support this clonotype. The chain is built from TRBV5-4 and TRBJ2-7, with 9 bases that match TRBD1. Germline lookup yields CDR1 SGHNT and CDR2 YYREEE (reference sequence). This CDR3 is built from 14 residues. The ends lost 4 bases at V and 7 bases at J; junction bases unmatched: 9. CDR3 in amino acids: CASSDQQGAREQYF. Here the CDR3 DNA reads TGTGCCAGCAGCGACCAACAGGGGGCGAGGGAGCAGTACTTC.

This clonotype was counted a few times. V usage is TRBV10-3 and J usage is TRBJ1-5; the D gene is possibly TRBD1 (5 bases). This CDR3 has 15 residues. The V gene lost 3 bases and the J gene lost 3 bases, with 12 bases spanning the gap. Germline V gives CDR1 ENHRY, CDR2 SYGVKD. This CDR3 is CAISETSGTNQPQHF. In DNA form, the CDR3 reads TGTGCCATCAGTGAAACTTCCGGGACCAATCAGCCCCAGCATTTT.

This clonotype was recorded many times. The V call is TRBV10-1, the J call TRBJ2-2; weak D call: TRBD2 (5 bases). V lost 0 bases and J lost 6, with 11 bases in between. Per the germline V gene, CDR1 is WNHNN and CDR2 is SYGVQD (reference sequence). The CDR3 spans 15 residues. This CDR3 reads CASSESLAWPGELFF. CDR3 bases: TGCGCCAGCAGTGAGTCGCTAGCTTGGCCCGGGGAGCTGTTTTTT.

This clonotype was picked up many times. This sequence joins TRBV6-1 and TRBJ2-5, with a weak D call TRBD2 (6 bases). The V end was cut by 2 bases, the J end by 9 bases, with 16 bases between. The CDR3 is 14 amino acids. CDR1 and CDR2 from the germline V gene are MNHNS and SASEGT. The CDR3 loop is CASSEIPGEGPQYF. The CDR3 DNA reads as TGTGCCAGCAGTGAAATCCCGGGGGAAGGGCCCCAGTACTTC.

The V gene is TRBV5-4, the J gene TRBJ2-1; D is unclear. The CDR3 runs to 15 residues. V lost 1 base and J lost 7, with 15 bases in between. Germline V CDR1 and CDR2: SGHNT, YYREEE (reference sequence). CDR3 coding DNA: TGTGCCAGCAGCTTGAGTGTGGGCCTACAAAATGAGCAGTTCTTC. It codes for CASSLSVGLQNEQFF.

The V and J genes are TRBV11-2 and TRBJ2-5; TRBD1 is a possible D gene (5 bases). The germline V gene has CDR1 SGHAT and CDR2 FQNNGV. The V end was cut by 5 bases, the J end by 0 bases, with 16 bases between. CDR3 size: 16 residues. CDR3: CASSLGQAGNQETQYF. The CDR3 nucleotides read TGTGCCAGCAGCCTAGGACAAGCAGGAAACCAAGAGACCCAGTACTTC.

The genes are TRBV6-2 or TRBV6-3 and TRBJ2-3; D might be TRBD1 or TRBD2, each matching 5 bases. Germline CDR1 MNHEY, CDR2 SVGEGT. V dropped 4 bases and J dropped 8 bases, with 10 bases sitting between them. This CDR3 has 12 residues. The CDR3 DNA follows: TGTGCCAGCAGTTCCCGGGACGGTACGCAGTATTTT. Translated, it gives CASSSRDGTQYF.

This chain links TRBV14 with TRBJ1-4; D possibly corresponds to TRBD1 (5 bases). The CDR3 loop spans 13 amino acids. Between the trimmed V and J ends, which lost 8 bases and 8 bases, there was a span of 15 bases. CDR1 and CDR2 from the germline V gene are SGHDN and FVKESK. CDR3 nucleotide sequence: TGTGCCAGCGGGGCAGGGTCAATGGAAAAACTGTTTTTT. This gives the protein CASGAGSMEKLFF.

A remark on this clonotype: Sequence at one end of the junction differs from germline and may be a read error. The chain combines TRBV5-4 with TRBJ2-7, with 9 positions matching TRBD1. Germline CDR1 SGHNT, CDR2 YYREEE (reference sequence). The CDR3 runs 15 residues. The CDR3 DNA sequence: TGTGCCGGCAGCCCAACCGGGACAGGGATCAACGAGCAGTACTTT. Its translation is CAGSPTGTGINEQYF.

As regards this clonotype: An end of the junction does not agree with germline; a read error may underlie this. V and J are TRBV6-5 and TRBJ2-1; D might be TRBD1 (5 bases). The CDR3 is 15 residues long. CDR1 and CDR2 from the germline V gene are MNHEY and SVGAGI. The CDR3 DNA sequence: TGTACCAGCAGTTCGAAGGGGCTACTTTACAATGAGCACTTCTTC. It translates to CTSSSKGLLYNEHFF.

The rearrangement joins TRBV6-2 or TRBV6-3 to TRBJ2-5; D possibly corresponds to TRBD2 (5 bases). V was pared by 4 bases and J by 5 bases, with 17 bases between. CDR1 is MNHEY, CDR2 SVGEGT, per germline. CDR3 size: 15 residues. Here the CDR3 DNA reads TGTGCCAGCAGTTCCCTGACTCTCGGGATGGAGACCCAGTACTTC. Protein sequence: CASSSLTLGMETQYF.

Worth noting for this clonotype: Given a much more abundant clone one base away, this may be a read error. The genes are TRBV6-5 and TRBJ2-4, with 7 bases lining up with TRBD1. The CDR3 is made up of 17 amino acids. The ends lost 0 bases at V and 6 bases at J; junction bases unmatched: 11. Germline CDR1 reads MNHEY; CDR2 reads SVGAGI. The CDR3 is CASSYSAPLGDRNIQYF. The CDR3 nucleotides read TGTGCCAGCAGTTACTCAGCACCCCTAGGGGACAGAAACATTCAGTACTTC.

This clonotype was observed a few times. V gene TRBV5-4 combines with J gene TRBJ2-1, with D hard to call. This CDR3 is 17 amino acids long. V was cut by 4 bases and J by 0 bases, with 17 bases left in between. The germline V gene has CDR1 SGHNT and CDR2 YYREEE (reference sequence). CDR3 sequence reads: CASSLSAWVSSYNEQFF. The CDR3 bases are TGTGCCAGCAGCCTTTCCGCTTGGGTAAGCTCCTACAATGAGCAGTTCTTC.

This clonotype appeared a single time. The V gene is TRBV6-1, the J gene TRBJ2-3; tentative D call: TRBD2 (6 bases). The CDR3 sequence is 16 residues long. CDR1 is MNHNS and CDR2 is SASEGT in the germline V gene. Trimming pared 11 bases from V and 6 bases from J, leaving 27 bases between. CDR3 DNA sequence: TGTGCCGGCACCCGAGGGAGGACTGGGCCGGGTGATACGCAGTATTTT. Translated, it gives CAGTRGRTGPGDTQYF.

This clonotype appeared many times. This chain connects TRBV4-3 to TRBJ1-2, with 8 positions matching TRBD1. V shed 3 bases, J shed 4 bases, and the junction held 4 bases outside the gene matches. This CDR3 is 14 amino acids long. Germline V gene sequence: CDR1 LGHNA, CDR2 YSLEER. The CDR3 nucleotides read TGCGCCAGCAGCCATAGAGGGACAGGCTATGGCTACACCTTC. The encoded protein is CASSHRGTGYGYTF.

V is TRBV6-1 and J is TRBJ1-1, with a weak D call TRBD1 (6 bases). The CDR3 sequence is 14 residues long. V was pared by 2 bases and J by 4 bases, with 11 bases between. Per the germline V gene, CDR1 is MNHNS and CDR2 is SASEGT. CDR3 coding DNA: TGTGCCAGCAGTGAAAGATGGGGGCCCACTGAAGCTTTCTTT. Translation: CASSERWGPTEAFF.

About this clonotype itself: This may arise from a read error, as a much more abundant clone is one base away. The chain couples TRBV28 to TRBJ2-1; a possible D gene is TRBD2 (6 bases). Trimming left V 7 bases short and J 8 bases short, with 12 bases between. CDR3 length equals 12 residues. Germline V gives CDR1 MDHEN, CDR2 SYDVKM. As DNA, the CDR3 is TGTGCCAGCAATACCGGAGGGTATGAGCAGTTCTTC. This gives the protein CASNTGGYEQFF.

With respect to this clonotype: A much larger clonotype is one base distant, so this may be a read error. The chain employs TRBV29-1 and TRBJ1-3; D call uncertain. Trimming shortened V by 2 bases and J by 3 bases, and 11 bases separated the two germline ends. The CDR3 is 14 amino acids. Germline assignment: CDR1 SQVTM and CDR2 ANQGSEA. This chain's CDR3 is CSVEMGRVGNTIYF. CDR3 nucleotide sequence: TGCAGCGTTGAAATGGGTAGGGTTGGAAACACCATATATTTT.

A remark on this clonotype: Germline is not matched at one junction end, which may reflect a read error. The genes are TRBV11-1 and TRBJ2-5; 9 bases align to TRBD1. Germline values: CDR1 SGHAT, CDR2 FQDESV (reference sequence). The length of the CDR3 is 14 residues. The CDR3 here is CASSFDRGAETQYF. The CDR3 DNA is TGTGCCAGCAGTTTCGACAGGGGGGCAGAGACTCAGTACTTC. Full variable domain (remainder filled in from reference TRBV11-1 and TRBJ2-5): EAEVAQSPRYKITEKSQAVAFWCDPISGHATLYWYRQILGQGPELLVQFQDESVVDDSQLPKDRFSAERLKGVDSTLKIQPAELGDSAMYLCASSFDRGAETQYFGPGTRLLVL.

The chain has TRBV28 and TRBJ2-3; unclear D gene. Deletions cut 6 bases from V and 5 bases from J, with 15 bases between. Germline V CDR1 and CDR2: MDHEN, SYDVKM. The CDR3 is made up of 14 amino acids. The CDR3 DNA is TGTGCCAGCAGCCCTCCGGTCACGAGAGATACGCAGTATTTT. The encoded protein is CASSPPVTRDTQYF.

The chain couples TRBV11-1 to TRBJ2-7; 9 nucleotides match TRBD2. This CDR3 contains 16 residues. CDR1 is SGHAT and CDR2 is FQDESV in the germline V gene (reference sequence). The V segment lost 2 bases and the J segment 7 bases; nucleotides outside the gene matches: 12. The CDR3 sequence: CASSLSRLAEVGEQYF. DNA for the CDR3: TGTGCCAGCAGCTTATCCCGACTAGCGGAAGTTGGTGAGCAGTACTTC.

For this clonotype: A read error is likely, as this CDR3 ends without the conserved phenylalanine or tryptophan. This chain links TRBV11-2 with TRBJ2-1, with D hard to call. The length of the CDR3 is 14 residues. Trimming removed 0 bases at V and 9 bases at J, with 12 bases between. The germline CDR1 and CDR2 sequences are SGHAT and FQNNGV. In DNA form, the CDR3 reads TGTGCCAGCAGCTTAGATAGTAGGCTGGGTGAGCAGTTCATC. Its translation: CASSLDSRLGEQFI.

This clonotype was observed a single time. The chain is built from TRBV6-2 or TRBV6-3 and TRBJ2-5; D not certain. The CDR3 is made up of 15 amino acids. V was trimmed by 6 bases and J by 0 bases, leaving 14 bases between them. The germline V gene encodes CDR1 MNHEY and CDR2 SVGEGT. As DNA, the CDR3 is TGTGCCAGCAGACCTTCGTGGGTGGACCAAGAGACCCAGTACTTC. Residues: CASRPSWVDQETQYF.

As for this clonotype: At one end the junction does not follow the germline gene, possibly because of a read error. The rearrangement joins TRBV29-1 to TRBJ2-6; 14 bases are a match to TRBD2. CDR3 size: 18 residues. Germline V gene sequence: CDR1 SQVTM, CDR2 ANQGSEA. As DNA, the CDR3 is TGCAGCGTTGGAGGGACTAGCGGGAGCCTCTCTGGGGCCAACGCCCTGATTTTC. Its protein is CSVGGTSGSLSGANALIF.